These T cell receptor beta chains were read from a single sample in a study of blood T cell repertoires in COVID-19. Sequencing was performed with immunoSEQ multiplex PCR; in TCRdb, only in-frame clones are kept and a portion is missing. The table has fewer than 250,000 clones, roughly 80% seen once; the top ten hold 9.5% to 15%. The sequencing input was peripheral blood. All receptors derive from a woman aged 45 to 65 with acute or convalescent COVID-19. Each CDR3 is given with its conserved first and last residue. The D gene is left open where the match is weak. Size is stated for part of the rows, as once, few or many counts, or as a class when the clone is expanded.

V: TRBV15; size: -; D: TRBD1; J: TRBJ2-7; CDR3: CATSRGGTGAYEQYF; DNA: TGTGCCACCAGCAGAGGTGGGACAGGGGCCTACGAGCAGTACTTC
V: TRBV2; size: -; D: -; J: TRBJ1-3; CDR3: CASRTEVIGNTIYF; DNA: TGTGCCAGCCGAACCGAGGTTATTGGAAACACCATATATTTT
V: TRBV10-2; size: few; D: TRBD2; J: TRBJ2-3; CDR3: CASSERTSGRIGTQYF; DNA: TGCGCCAGCAGTGAGAGGACTAGCGGGAGAATAGGTACGCAGTATTTT
V: TRBV6-2/TRBV6-3; size: -; D: TRBD2; J: TRBJ2-2; CDR3: CASSYAGLAGAAGELFF; DNA: TGTGCCAGCAGTTACGCGGGACTAGCGGGAGCTGCCGGGGAGCTGTTTTTT
V: TRBV6-1; size: once; D: -; J: TRBJ2-7; CDR3: CASSQGQQYF; DNA: TGTGCCAGCAGTCAGGGGCAGCAGTACTTC
V: TRBV28; size: -; D: -; J: TRBJ1-5; CDR3: CASSSDTGLPQHF; DNA: TGTGCCAGCAGTTCAGATACAGGGCTGCCCCAGCATTTT
V: TRBV14; size: few; D: TRBD1; J: TRBJ1-1; CDR3: CASSQLTGANTEAFF; DNA: TGTGCCAGCAGCCAACTGACAGGGGCGAACACTGAAGCTTTCTTT
V: TRBV5-1; size: -; D: -; J: TRBJ1-1; CDR3: CASSPGPSGTEAFF; DNA: TGCGCCAGCAGCCCAGGCCCCTCGGGAACTGAAGCTTTCTTT
V: TRBV5-1; size: -; D: -; J: TRBJ1-1; CDR3: CASSLGQNMNTEAFF; DNA: TGCGCCAGCAGCTTGGGGCAGAACATGAACACTGAAGCTTTCTTT
V: TRBV3-1/TRBV3-2; size: -; D: -; J: TRBJ2-3; CDR3: CASSQPSGSTDTQYF; DNA: TGTGCCAGCAGCCAACCGTCAGGGTCCACAGATACGCAGTATTTT
V: TRBV5-4; size: -; D: TRBD2; J: TRBJ2-2; CDR3: CASSSDGLAGGNTGELFF; DNA: TGTGCCAGCAGCTCAGACGGACTAGCGGGAGGAAACACCGGGGAGCTGTTTTTT
V: TRBV7-9; size: -; D: -; J: TRBJ2-7; CDR3: CASSLRPSDEQYF; DNA: TGTGCCAGCAGCTTAAGGCCCAGCGACGAGCAGTACTTC
V: TRBV5-1; size: -; D: -; J: TRBJ2-1; CDR3: CASQRGSSYNEQFF; DNA: TGCGCCAGTCAAAGGGGCAGCTCCTACAATGAGCAGTTCTTC
V: TRBV6-5; size: -; D: TRBD1; J: TRBJ1-3; CDR3: CASSLGQASGNTIYF; DNA: TGTGCCAGCAGCCTGGGACAGGCCTCTGGAAACACCATATATTTT
V: TRBV14; size: -; D: TRBD1; J: TRBJ1-6; CDR3: CASSIQGQGSPLHF; DNA: TGTGCCAGCAGCATACAGGGGCAAGGTTCACCCCTCCACTTT
V: TRBV6-5; size: -; D: TRBD1; J: TRBJ2-1; CDR3: CASSSDRASYNEQFF; DNA: TGTGCCAGCAGTTCCGACAGGGCCTCCTACAATGAGCAGTTCTTC
V: TRBV7-2; size: few; D: TRBD1; J: TRBJ1-2; CDR3: CASSAGDRPYGYTF; DNA: TGTGCCAGCAGCGCGGGGGACAGGCCGTATGGCTACACCTTC
V: TRBV5-8; size: -; D: TRBD1; J: TRBJ2-3; CDR3: CASSPGQGQNTDTQYF; DNA: TGTGCCAGCAGCCCGGGACAGGGACAGAACACAGATACGCAGTATTTT
V: TRBV28; size: -; D: -; J: TRBJ1-3; CDR3: CASSGVHTIYF; DNA: TGTGCCAGCTCGGGGGTCCACACCATATATTTT
V: TRBV12-3/TRBV12-4; size: -; D: TRBD1; J: TRBJ1-2; CDR3: CASSLERTGPYTF; DNA: TGTGCCAGCAGTCTGGAACGGACAGGGCCCTACACCTTC
V: TRBV6-5; size: -; D: TRBD2; J: TRBJ2-7; CDR3: CASTSSGTTYEQYF; DNA: TGTGCCAGCACCTCCTCCGGGACTACCTACGAGCAGTACTTC
V: TRBV11-2; size: few; D: -; J: TRBJ1-1; CDR3: CASSFQEGNEAFF; DNA: TGTGCCAGCAGCTTCCAGGAGGGGAATGAAGCTTTCTTT
V: TRBV3-1/TRBV3-2; size: -; D: -; J: TRBJ1-4; CDR3: CASSSRRENEKLFF; DNA: TGTGCCAGCAGCTCACGACGGGAAAATGAAAAACTGTTTTTT
V: TRBV28; size: -; D: TRBD1; J: TRBJ2-7; CDR3: CASRRQGERNEQYF; DNA: TGTGCCAGCAGAAGACAGGGCGAAAGGAACGAGCAGTACTTC
V: TRBV2; size: -; D: -; J: TRBJ1-1; CDR3: CASSESGGFTEAFF; DNA: TGTGCCAGCAGTGAAAGTGGAGGGTTTACTGAAGCTTTCTTT
V: TRBV29-1; size: -; D: -; J: TRBJ2-3; CDR3: CSVLEGSDTQYF; DNA: TGCAGCGTTCTAGAGGGATCAGATACGCAGTATTTT
V: TRBV9; size: once; D: TRBD1; J: TRBJ2-7; CDR3: CASSGAGQGAREQYF; DNA: TGTGCCAGCAGCGGAGCGGGACAGGGGGCGCGCGAGCAGTACTTC
V: TRBV29-1; size: -; D: TRBD1; J: TRBJ2-2; CDR3: CSVEPGQGTTGELFF; DNA: TGCAGCGTTGAACCGGGACAGGGCACCACCGGGGAGCTGTTTTTT
V: TRBV7-5; size: -; D: -; J: TRBJ1-5; CDR3: CARSSQRARAYQPQHF; DNA: TGTGCCAGAAGCTCACAACGGGCGAGGGCCTACCAGCCCCAGCATTTT
V: TRBV19; size: -; D: -; J: TRBJ1-4; CDR3: CASSIVKSREKLFF; DNA: TGTGCCAGTAGTATTGTGAAGTCTCGGGAAAAACTGTTTTTT
V: TRBV10-2; size: -; D: TRBD1; J: TRBJ1-6; CDR3: CASSELTGGSPLHF; DNA: TGCGCCAGCAGTGAGTTAACAGGGGGTTCACCCCTCCACTTT
V: TRBV5-8; size: -; D: TRBD2; J: TRBJ2-7; CDR3: CASSTRGGVQDEQYF; DNA: TGTGCCAGCAGCACCCGGGGGGGGGTCCAGGACGAGCAGTACTTC
V: TRBV7-2; size: -; D: TRBD2; J: TRBJ2-1; CDR3: CASSFSGRSNEQFF; DNA: TGTGCCAGCAGCTTTAGCGGGAGGAGCAATGAGCAGTTCTTC
V: TRBV29-1; size: -; D: -; J: TRBJ2-7; CDR3: CSVTAPRGYEQYF; DNA: TGCAGCGTTACGGCCCCCAGAGGATACGAGCAGTACTTC
V: TRBV19; size: -; D: -; J: TRBJ1-5; CDR3: CASKIGDNQPQHF; DNA: TGTGCCAGTAAGATAGGGGATAATCAGCCCCAGCATTTT
V: TRBV3-1/TRBV3-2; size: -; D: TRBD2; J: TRBJ2-2; CDR3: CASSPRTSGGLNTGELFF; DNA: TGTGCCAGCAGCCCCCGGACTAGCGGGGGGCTGAACACCGGGGAGCTGTTTTTT
V: TRBV3-1/TRBV3-2; size: -; D: TRBD1; J: TRBJ2-6; CDR3: CASNLGTGVSGANVLTF; DNA: TGTGCCAGCAATCTGGGGACAGGCGTCTCTGGGGCCAACGTCCTGACTTTC